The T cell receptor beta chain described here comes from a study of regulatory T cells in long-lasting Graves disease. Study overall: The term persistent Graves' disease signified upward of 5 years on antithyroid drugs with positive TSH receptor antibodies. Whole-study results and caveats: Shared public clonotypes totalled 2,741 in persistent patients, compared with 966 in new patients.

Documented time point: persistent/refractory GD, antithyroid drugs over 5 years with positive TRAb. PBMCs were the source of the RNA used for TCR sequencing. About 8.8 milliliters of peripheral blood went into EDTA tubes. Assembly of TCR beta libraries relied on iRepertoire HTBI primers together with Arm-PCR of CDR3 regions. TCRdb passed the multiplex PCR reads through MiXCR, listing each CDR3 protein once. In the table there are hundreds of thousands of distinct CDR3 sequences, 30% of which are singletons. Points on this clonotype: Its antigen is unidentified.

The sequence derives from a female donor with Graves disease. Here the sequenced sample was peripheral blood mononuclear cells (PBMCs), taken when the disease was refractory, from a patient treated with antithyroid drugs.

The CDR3 region has the DNA TGTGCCAGCACGTGGGACAGCAGAAGACCTAATGAAAAACTGTTTTTT. It yields the protein CASTWDSRRPNEKLFF. The rearrangement joins TRBV27 to TRBJ1-4; 7 bases are a match to TRBD1. The germline V gene encodes CDR1 MNHEY and CDR2 SMNVEV (reference sequence). Trimming cost V 7 bases and J 3 bases; bases outside gene matches: 11. This CDR3 contains 16 residues.